These T cell receptor beta chains were read from a single sample in a study of cytomegalovirus exposure and HLA in healthy donors. The assay was immunoSEQ multiplex PCR, and TCRdb's table has in-frame clones only and misses some. The sample records roughly 99,000 clones, about four fifths being singletons. Material for sequencing was PBMCs. These receptor sequences come from a woman aged 40-49 years in good health and CMV-seronegative. Each CDR3 is given with its conserved first and last residue. Fields, in order: J gene, V gene, D gene, clone size, CDR3 DNA, CDR3 protein. The D gene is left open where the match is weak. Only part of the rows carry a size: once, few, many, or a class if the clone is expanded.

j_gene: TRBJ1-1
v_gene: TRBV6-5
d_gene: NA
abundance: few
CDR3nt: TGTGCCAGCAGTCAGGGACTTCTGAACACTGAAGCTTTCTTT
CDR3aa: CASSQGLLNTEAFF

j_gene: TRBJ1-2
v_gene: TRBV7-9
d_gene: TRBD1
abundance: NA
CDR3nt: TGTGCCAGCAGCTTAGGGACAGGGGGCCACTATGGCTACACCTTC
CDR3aa: CASSLGTGGHYGYTF

j_gene: TRBJ1-5
v_gene: TRBV30
d_gene: TRBD1
abundance: NA
CDR3nt: TGTGCCTGGAGTACAACCACAGGGGCACAGCCCCAGCATTTT
CDR3aa: CAWSTTTGAQPQHF

j_gene: TRBJ1-5
v_gene: TRBV10-1
d_gene: NA
abundance: NA
CDR3nt: TGCGCCAGCAGTGAGTCGAGCAAGTATAGCAATCAGCCCCAGAATTTT
CDR3aa: CASSESSKYSNQPQNF

j_gene: TRBJ2-2
v_gene: TRBV4-3
d_gene: NA
abundance: few
CDR3nt: TGCGCCAGCAGCCAAGCAGGTGTCACCGGGGAGCTGTTTTTT
CDR3aa: CASSQAGVTGELFF

j_gene: TRBJ2-3
v_gene: TRBV6-6
d_gene: NA
abundance: NA
CDR3nt: TGTGCCAGCAGGACTCAGTCAGATACGCAGTATTTT
CDR3aa: CASRTQSDTQYF

j_gene: TRBJ1-5
v_gene: TRBV5-8
d_gene: NA
abundance: NA
CDR3nt: TGTGCCAGCAGCTTGAGTGAACCAGTTAGCAATCAGCCCCAGCATTTT
CDR3aa: CASSLSEPVSNQPQHF

j_gene: TRBJ2-7
v_gene: TRBV11-2
d_gene: NA
abundance: NA
CDR3nt: TGTGCCAGCAGCTTAGGGAACGGGAACCACTACGAGCAGTACTTC
CDR3aa: CASSLGNGNHYEQYF

j_gene: TRBJ1-6
v_gene: TRBV19
d_gene: NA
abundance: once
CDR3nt: TGTGCCAGTAGTATAGCGGGGAGGGGCCCGGCGATGAGTTCACCCCTCCACTTT
CDR3aa: CASSIAGRGPAMSSPLHF

j_gene: TRBJ2-2
v_gene: TRBV7-3
d_gene: NA
abundance: NA
CDR3nt: TGTGCCAGCAGCCCAGACTTCGGGGAGCTGTTTTTT
CDR3aa: CASSPDFGELFF

j_gene: TRBJ1-5
v_gene: TRBV15
d_gene: NA
abundance: NA
CDR3nt: TGTGCCACCAGCAGAGATCCCAGGGAGGGCAATCAGCCCCAGCATTTT
CDR3aa: CATSRDPREGNQPQHF

j_gene: TRBJ1-1
v_gene: TRBV7-2
d_gene: NA
abundance: NA
CDR3nt: TGTGCCAGCAGCTTATACGACCAGGGGCACGGGGCTTTCTTT
CDR3aa: CASSLYDQGHGAFF

j_gene: TRBJ2-1
v_gene: TRBV5-1
d_gene: NA
abundance: once
CDR3nt: TGCGCCAGCAGTCATGAGCATGAGCAGTTCTTC
CDR3aa: CASSHEHEQFF

j_gene: TRBJ2-3
v_gene: TRBV14
d_gene: TRBD2
abundance: once
CDR3nt: TGTGCCAGCAGCCAAAAGACTAGCGGGGATACGCAGTATTTT
CDR3aa: CASSQKTSGDTQYF

j_gene: TRBJ1-6
v_gene: TRBV5-1
d_gene: TRBD1
abundance: NA
CDR3nt: TGCGCCAGCAGCTTGGGGGACAGGGCCAGTGGGTCACCCCTCCACTTT
CDR3aa: CASSLGDRASGSPLHF

j_gene: TRBJ2-7
v_gene: TRBV2
d_gene: NA
abundance: NA
CDR3nt: TGTGCCAGCAGCCGGGACTCCGGACCCTACGAGCAGTACTTC
CDR3aa: CASSRDSGPYEQYF

j_gene: TRBJ2-5
v_gene: TRBV4-2
d_gene: TRBD2
abundance: NA
CDR3nt: TGTGCCAGCAGCCAAGGGGCAGGGAGGGAGGAGACCCAGTACTTC
CDR3aa: CASSQGAGREETQYF

j_gene: TRBJ1-2
v_gene: TRBV9
d_gene: NA
abundance: NA
CDR3nt: TGTGCCAGCAGCGTAGGGGCAGAAATTAACTATGGCTACACCTTC
CDR3aa: CASSVGAEINYGYTF

j_gene: TRBJ2-5
v_gene: TRBV30
d_gene: TRBD2
abundance: once
CDR3nt: TGTGCCTGGAGTGTATGGGCGGGGGGTCAAGAGACCCAGTACTTC
CDR3aa: CAWSVWAGGQETQYF

j_gene: TRBJ2-7
v_gene: TRBV10-3
d_gene: TRBD1
abundance: medium-sized
CDR3nt: TGTGCCACGAAGACCGGGACAGAGTCCTACGAGCAGTACTTC
CDR3aa: CATKTGTESYEQYF

j_gene: TRBJ1-6
v_gene: TRBV11-2
d_gene: TRBD1
abundance: NA
CDR3nt: TGTGCCAGCAGCTTAGACAGGGGGAATTCACCCCTCCACTTT
CDR3aa: CASSLDRGNSPLHF

j_gene: TRBJ1-5
v_gene: TRBV30
d_gene: NA
abundance: once
CDR3nt: TGTGCCTGGGGGAGTACAGAAGGGCAGCCCCAGCATTTT
CDR3aa: CAWGSTEGQPQHF

j_gene: TRBJ2-3
v_gene: TRBV7-3
d_gene: NA
abundance: NA
CDR3nt: TGTGCCAGCAGCCCCGGAGGCACGCAGTATTTT
CDR3aa: CASSPGGTQYF

j_gene: TRBJ1-2
v_gene: TRBV19
d_gene: NA
abundance: few
CDR3nt: TGTGCCAGTAGTTACGGTCCAAACTATGGCTACACCTTC
CDR3aa: CASSYGPNYGYTF

j_gene: TRBJ2-7
v_gene: TRBV6-6
d_gene: NA
abundance: NA
CDR3nt: TGTGCCAGCAGTTACTCAAGCGACGAGCAGTACTTC
CDR3aa: CASSYSSDEQYF

j_gene: TRBJ1-2
v_gene: TRBV30
d_gene: NA
abundance: NA
CDR3nt: TGTGCCTGGAGTGTTGGGAGTAACTATGGCTACACCTTC
CDR3aa: CAWSVGSNYGYTF

j_gene: TRBJ1-1
v_gene: TRBV7-3
d_gene: NA
abundance: NA
CDR3nt: TGTGCCAGCAGCAACCTGGGGGGCACTGAAGCTTTCTTT
CDR3aa: CASSNLGGTEAFF

j_gene: TRBJ1-1
v_gene: TRBV7-3
d_gene: TRBD1
abundance: few
CDR3nt: TGTGCCAGCAGCCCGGCGCCGACAGGGGAAGCTTTCTTT
CDR3aa: CASSPAPTGEAFF

j_gene: TRBJ2-1
v_gene: TRBV10-3
d_gene: TRBD2
abundance: NA
CDR3nt: TGTGCCATCAGTGAGTTCGGGGAGCGGGGCTTAACCTACAATGAGCAGTTCTTC
CDR3aa: CAISEFGERGLTYNEQFF

j_gene: TRBJ2-7
v_gene: TRBV19
d_gene: NA
abundance: NA
CDR3nt: TGTGCCAGTAGCGGACGGGAACTCCTCTACGAGCAGTACTTC
CDR3aa: CASSGRELLYEQYF

j_gene: TRBJ2-7
v_gene: TRBV7-6
d_gene: NA
abundance: NA
CDR3nt: TGTGCCAGCAGCTTATACACTAGCCTTACCTACGAGCAGTACTTC
CDR3aa: CASSLYTSLTYEQYF

j_gene: TRBJ1-3
v_gene: TRBV7-2
d_gene: NA
abundance: NA
CDR3nt: TGTGCCAGCAGCCTTACAGGGTTCGGAAACACCATATATTTT
CDR3aa: CASSLTGFGNTIYF

j_gene: TRBJ2-5
v_gene: TRBV30
d_gene: NA
abundance: NA
CDR3nt: TGTGCCTGGAGTGTAGGGGGACCCGGGCGCCGGAGGGAGACCCAGTACTTC
CDR3aa: CAWSVGGPGRRRETQYF

j_gene: TRBJ1-1
v_gene: TRBV10-3
d_gene: TRBD1
abundance: NA
CDR3nt: TGTGCCATCAGAGGGGGCGCGGACACTGAAGCTTTCTTT
CDR3aa: CAIRGGADTEAFF

j_gene: TRBJ1-2
v_gene: TRBV28
d_gene: NA
abundance: NA
CDR3nt: TGTGCCAGCAGTTTAGGGAGTCAGGGGTCGGGGGGCTACACCTTC
CDR3aa: CASSLGSQGSGGYTF

j_gene: TRBJ2-7
v_gene: TRBV2
d_gene: TRBD1
abundance: NA
CDR3nt: TGTGCCACCCAGGGGGCAGGGGGTCCCTACGAGCAGTACTTC
CDR3aa: CATQGAGGPYEQYF

j_gene: TRBJ2-7
v_gene: TRBV5-4
d_gene: TRBD2
abundance: NA
CDR3nt: TGTGCCAGCAGCTCGGGGGGGTCAGTCACCTCCTACGAGCAGTACTTC
CDR3aa: CASSSGGSVTSYEQYF

j_gene: TRBJ1-1
v_gene: TRBV5-1
d_gene: TRBD1
abundance: NA
CDR3nt: TGCGCCAGCAGCTCTACCGGGACAGGGATGAACACTGAAGCTTTCTTT
CDR3aa: CASSSTGTGMNTEAFF

j_gene: TRBJ1-1
v_gene: TRBV5-1
d_gene: NA
abundance: NA
CDR3nt: TGCGCCAGCAGGGGCGGGGACACTGAAGCTTTCTTT
CDR3aa: CASRGGDTEAFF

j_gene: TRBJ2-7
v_gene: TRBV10-3
d_gene: NA
abundance: NA
CDR3nt: TGTGCCATCAGTGAGTTCGGGGACACTCGAGCATACTTC
CDR3aa: CAISEFGDTRAYF

j_gene: TRBJ1-4
v_gene: TRBV10-3
d_gene: TRBD1
abundance: few
CDR3nt: TGTGCCATCAGTGAGTCCGGGACAGGGCTGGAAAAACTGTTTTTT
CDR3aa: CAISESGTGLEKLFF

j_gene: TRBJ1-6
v_gene: TRBV6-5
d_gene: NA
abundance: NA
CDR3nt: TGTGCCAGCAGCCCCCGGGGGGGAGATTCACCCCTCCACTTT
CDR3aa: CASSPRGGDSPLHF

j_gene: TRBJ1-2
v_gene: TRBV18
d_gene: NA
abundance: NA
CDR3nt: TGTGCCAGCCCATCCTATGGCTACACCTTC
CDR3aa: CASPSYGYTF

j_gene: TRBJ2-1
v_gene: TRBV13
d_gene: NA
abundance: NA
CDR3nt: TGTGCCAGCAGCTCACCCAGGGAGGGACAAAATGAGCAGTTCTTC
CDR3aa: CASSSPREGQNEQFF

j_gene: TRBJ1-1
v_gene: TRBV5-4
d_gene: NA
abundance: NA
CDR3nt: TGTGCCAGCAGCTTGGCAGGGAACACTGAAGCTTTCTTT
CDR3aa: CASSLAGNTEAFF

j_gene: TRBJ2-4
v_gene: TRBV7-2
d_gene: NA
abundance: NA
CDR3nt: TGTGCCAGCAGCTTAAGGATGGAGACCCGCATTCAGTACTTC
CDR3aa: CASSLRMETRIQYF

j_gene: TRBJ1-1
v_gene: TRBV7-2
d_gene: NA
abundance: NA
CDR3nt: TGTGCCAGCAGCCAATATACAGGACGGAACACTGAAGCTTTCTTT
CDR3aa: CASSQYTGRNTEAFF

j_gene: TRBJ2-5
v_gene: TRBV5-1
d_gene: NA
abundance: NA
CDR3nt: TGCGCCAGCAGCTTGGGACAGAGAATTCAAGAGACCCAGTACTTC
CDR3aa: CASSLGQRIQETQYF

j_gene: TRBJ1-2
v_gene: TRBV30
d_gene: NA
abundance: once
CDR3nt: TGTGCCTGGACTGGGGGCGGCTATGGCTACACCTTC
CDR3aa: CAWTGGGYGYTF

j_gene: TRBJ2-2
v_gene: TRBV4-3
d_gene: NA
abundance: NA
CDR3nt: TGCGCCAGCAGCCGTCTGCGGGCCGCCGGGGAGCTGTTTTTT
CDR3aa: CASSRLRAAGELFF

j_gene: TRBJ2-7
v_gene: TRBV6-5
d_gene: TRBD1
abundance: NA
CDR3nt: TGTGCCAGCAGTTACTCAGGGGGCCTTATGAACGAGCAGTACTTC
CDR3aa: CASSYSGGLMNEQYF

j_gene: TRBJ1-1
v_gene: TRBV6-1
d_gene: NA
abundance: few
CDR3nt: TGTGCCAGCAGTGGTCGGTTTGGTACAGGCACTGAAGCTTTCTTT
CDR3aa: CASSGRFGTGTEAFF

j_gene: TRBJ2-1
v_gene: TRBV6-6
d_gene: TRBD1
abundance: NA
CDR3nt: TGTGCCAGCAGTCCCACAGGGGGCTACAATGAGCAGTTCTTC
CDR3aa: CASSPTGGYNEQFF

j_gene: TRBJ1-3
v_gene: TRBV4-1
d_gene: TRBD1
abundance: NA
CDR3nt: TGCGCCAGCAGCCTCGGACAGGCAAACACTGGAAACACCATATATTTT
CDR3aa: CASSLGQANTGNTIYF